Sequencing of this TCR beta chain was carried out in a study of blood T cell repertoires in COVID-19. Study information: Specimens from acute and convalescent COVID-19 originated in the United States, Italy and Spain. Sample material is recorded as cDNA or gDNA derived from T cells, B-cell-depleted T cells, or PBMCs.

The V and J ends lost 6 bases and 2 bases respectively, with 6 bases between them. In germline, CDR1 is SGHRS, CDR2 YFSETQ. The CDR3 sequence is 11 residues long. The sample holds a few counts of this clone. This table comes from immunoSEQ multiplex PCR, and its TCRdb copy is limited to in-frame clones, with some not included. The sample records around 56,000 clones, about 84% being singletons. This receptor was taken from a man aged 60-69 years with acute or convalescent COVID-19. The V call is TRBV5-1, the J call TRBJ2-7, with unresolved D. Input material: peripheral blood. CDR3 amino acids: CASTPTYEQYF. The CDR3 DNA follows: TGCGCCAGCACCCCAACCTACGAGCAGTACTTC.